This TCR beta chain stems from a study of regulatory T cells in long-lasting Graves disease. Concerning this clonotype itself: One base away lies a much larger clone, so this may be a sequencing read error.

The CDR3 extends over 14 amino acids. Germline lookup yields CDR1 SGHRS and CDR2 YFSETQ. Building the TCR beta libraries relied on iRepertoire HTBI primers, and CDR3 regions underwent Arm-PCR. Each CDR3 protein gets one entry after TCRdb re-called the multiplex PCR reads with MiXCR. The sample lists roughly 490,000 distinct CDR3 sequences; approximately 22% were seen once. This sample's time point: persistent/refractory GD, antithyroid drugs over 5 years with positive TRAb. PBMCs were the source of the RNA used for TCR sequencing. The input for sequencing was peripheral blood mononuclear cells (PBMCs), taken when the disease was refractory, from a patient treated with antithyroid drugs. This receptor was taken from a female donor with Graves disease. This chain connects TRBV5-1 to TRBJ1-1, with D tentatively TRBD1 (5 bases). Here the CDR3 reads CASTGTDMNTEALF. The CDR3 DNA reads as TGCGCCAGCACCGGGACGGACATGAACACTGAAGCTCTCTTT.